The source of this TCR beta chain is a study of blood T cell repertoires in COVID-19. Study as a whole: Samples came from the United States, Italy and Spain, spanning acute and convalescent COVID-19.

Original methodology: Nucleated cell number was recorded as an estimate derived from reference gene primer amplification. TCRdb's table, derived via immunoSEQ multiplex PCR, lists solely in-frame clones and lacks some. Clone size and V and J calls were adopted from that table, with D and trimming inferred from the DNA. Of more than 85,000 clones listed, roughly 84% are singletons. Per the germline V gene, CDR1 is MDHEN and CDR2 is SYDVKM. The V end lost 2 bases, the J end lost 3 bases, and 10 bases lay between the germline ends. The CDR3 contains 15 residues. The sequenced material came from peripheral blood. This sequence was found in a woman aged 55-70 years with acute or convalescent COVID-19. The rearrangement uses TRBV28 and TRBJ2-2; D perhaps matches TRBD1 (6 bases). The chain's CDR3 is CASSLARGYTGELFF. The CDR3 bases are TGTGCCAGCAGTTTAGCCAGGGGATACACCGGGGAGCTGTTTTTT.